These 32 T cell receptor beta chains share one sample of origin, sequenced in a study of blood T cells in healthy people across ages. The use of a sample-barcoded 5' primer and a J-beta primer mix characterized a second PCR of roughly 7 to 12 cycles. TCRdb used MiXCR to reprocess the 5' RACE reads, holding one entry per CDR3 protein. The table lists some 920,000 distinct CDR3 sequences, roughly 51% of them singletons. The sample comprised blood. The receptor source for this set is a woman aged 60 to 75 in good health.

Remarks on this clonotype: The conserved final phenylalanine or tryptophan is absent from the CDR3, which likely points to a read error. This chain joins TRBV27 and TRBJ2-1, with 7 positions matching TRBD2. CDR1 MNHEY and CDR2 SMNVEV come from the germline V gene (reference sequence). The CDR3 sequence is 12 residues long. The trim removed 2 bases at V and 10 bases at J, leaving 2 bases unmatched. The CDR3, as DNA: TGTGCCAGCAGTTTAGCGGGAGACGAGCAGTTCCTC. It encodes CASSLAGDEQFL.

This clonotype showed up just a few times. V usage is TRBV12-3 or TRBV12-4 and J usage is TRBJ2-6; D is unclear. Trimming pared 5 bases from V and 3 bases from J, leaving 8 bases between. The CDR3 sequence is 14 residues long. CDR3 region: CASSPGIGANVLTF. The CDR3 DNA is TGTGCCAGCAGTCCCGGTATTGGGGCCAACGTCCTGACTTTC.

The chain carries TRBV4-1 and TRBJ2-3, with 7 bases aligning to TRBD2. This CDR3 has 16 amino acids. The J segment lost 1 base and the V segment lost 5 bases, leaving 9 bases of the junction unmatched. Per the germline V gene, CDR1 is MGHRA and CDR2 is YSYEKL. CDR3: CASSGGGSVGTDTQYF. DNA of the CDR3: TGCGCCAGCAGCGGGGGGGGATCGGTCGGCACAGATACGCAGTATTTT.

This sequence joins TRBV25-1 and TRBJ2-7; 9 nucleotides line up with TRBD1. CDR1 is MGHDK, CDR2 SYGVNS, per germline. V dropped 4 bases and J dropped 4; count of bases not matched to a gene: 17. This CDR3 comprises 18 residues. The CDR3 is CASSGDRGTVRGGYEQYF. The CDR3 bases are TGTGCCAGCAGTGGAGACAGGGGGACAGTAAGGGGTGGGTACGAGCAGTACTTC.

As for this clonotype: A much larger clonotype is one base distant, so this may be a read error. The chain recombines TRBV7-6 with TRBJ2-7; D uncertain. This CDR3 region has 13 residues. In germline, CDR1 is SGHVS, CDR2 FNYEAQ. Trimming removed 1 base from V and 3 bases from J, with 7 bases in between. As DNA, the CDR3 is TGTGCCAGCAGCTTAGGGAAGGGCTACGAGCAGTACTTC. It is translated as CASSLGKGYEQYF.

On this clonotype: The CDR3 ends on some other residue instead of the conserved phenylalanine or tryptophan, so this is likely a read error. The gene calls are TRBV20-1 and TRBJ2-1, with D possibly matching TRBD2 (7 bases). Germline assignment: CDR1 DFQATT and CDR2 SNEGSKA (reference sequence). The CDR3 has 14 residues. V lost 6 bases and J lost 7, with 19 bases in between. CDR3 nucleotide sequence: TGCAGTGCCAGTCCTGGGGGGGCGTTAAATGAGCAGTTCTTA. Amino acids: CSASPGGALNEQFL.

The J gene is TRBJ2-5, the V gene TRBV28, with 10 bases aligning to TRBD2. The tail of the sequence fits TRBJ2-7 better, so the J call may be wrong. Germline CDR1 and CDR2: MDHEN and SYDVKM. CDR3 length equals 15 residues. The CDR3 region is CASSLMPSGSYEQYF. The CDR3 nucleotides are TGTGCCAGCAGTTTAATGCCTAGCGGGAGTTACGAGCAGTACTTC.

Of note for this clonotype: Just one base apart from a much larger clone, this may be a read error. The chain uses TRBV20-1 and TRBJ2-7, with D perhaps TRBD1 or TRBD2 (5 bases each). There are 13 residues in the CDR3. Per germline, CDR1 DFQATT and CDR2 SNEGSKA (reference sequence). Trimming took 4 bases from V and 10 from J, leaving 20 bases between them. This chain's CDR3 is CSAIIGTQEAQYF. DNA for the CDR3: TGCAGTGCTATAATCGGGACCCAAGAGGCCCAGTACTTC.

This clonotype was picked up many times. This chain uses TRBV20-1 with TRBJ2-5; D is unresolved. Germline CDR1 reads DFQATT; CDR2 reads SNEGSKA (reference sequence). Trimming removed 0 bases from V and 4 bases from J, with 9 bases in between. This CDR3 is built from 13 residues. CDR3: CSARDWASETQYF. The CDR3 nucleotides are TGCAGTGCTAGAGATTGGGCTTCAGAGACCCAGTACTTC.

The table lists this clonotype with a few counts. The chain employs TRBV5-1 and TRBJ2-7; 10 nucleotides agree with TRBD2. The DNA end favors TRBJ2-5, so the J call may be wrong. This CDR3 is built from 16 residues. Germline CDR1 is SGHRS and CDR2 is YFSETQ. The CDR3: CASSLAGGPKVETQYF. The CDR3 coding sequence is TGCGCCAGCAGCTTAGCGGGAGGGCCTAAGGTGGAGACCCAGTACTTC.

This sequence joins TRBV18 and TRBJ1-2; unclear D gene. V was shortened by 4 bases and J by 4 bases, with 13 bases between the two germline ends. Germline CDR1 is KGHSH and CDR2 is LQKENI. CDR3 length: 14 amino acids. CDR3 sequence (DNA): TGTGCCAGCTCACAGAGTCGGGGAAGCTATGGCTACACCTTC. This gives the protein CASSQSRGSYGYTF.

V gene TRBV6-5 combines with J gene TRBJ1-4; possible D gene TRBD1, 5 bases. The CDR3 has 14 residues. The V gene lost 6 bases and the J gene lost 8 bases, with 16 bases spanning the gap. Germline assignment: CDR1 MNHEY and CDR2 SVGAGI. CDR3 nucleotide sequence: TGTGCCAGCAGCCCCCGACAGACTGGAGAAAAACTGTTTTTT. It yields the protein CASSPRQTGEKLFF.

The V call is TRBV20-1, the J call TRBJ1-1; 8 positions agree with TRBD1. V dropped 7 bases and J dropped 4; count of bases not matched to a gene: 8. The CDR3 runs 13 residues. The germline gives CDR1 DFQATT, CDR2 SNEGSKA (reference sequence). The CDR3 loop reads CSVYRGGSTEAFF. For the CDR3, the DNA is TGCAGTGTTTACAGGGGGGGGAGCACTGAAGCTTTCTTT.

The chain couples TRBV15 to TRBJ2-1, with 8 positions matching TRBD1. CDR1 is LNHNV, CDR2 YYDKDF, per germline (reference sequence). There are 15 residues in the CDR3. J lost 4 bases, V lost 0 bases, and 2 bases had no gene match. The CDR3 here is CATSREDRGYNEQFF. The CDR3 coding sequence is TGTGCCACCAGCAGAGAAGACAGGGGTTACAATGAGCAGTTCTTC.

Ten or more counts support this clonotype. This chain uses TRBV15 with TRBJ2-5; 7 bases line up with TRBD2. The CDR3 totals 13 residues. V gave up 2 bases and J gave up 3 bases; unmatched junction bases: 0. CDR1 is LNHNV and CDR2 is YYDKDF in the germline V gene (reference sequence). Written as DNA, the CDR3 is TGTGCCACCAGCAGACTAGCGGAAGAGACCCAGTACTTC. Its translation: CATSRLAEETQYF.

This clonotype was seen more than once but under ten times. The chain carries TRBV7-2 and TRBJ2-1; tentatively, D is TRBD2 (5 bases). The V end was cut by 1 base, the J end by 2 bases, with 9 bases between. CDR1 is SGHTA and CDR2 is FQGNSA in the germline V gene. The CDR3 extends over 15 amino acids. The CDR3 DNA is TGTGCCAGCAGCTTAGATTGGGGAGCCTACAATGAGCAGTTCTTC. This sequence encodes CASSLDWGAYNEQFF. Supplemented by reference TRBV7-2 and TRBJ2-1, the full variable domain reads GAGVSQSPSNKVTEKGKDVELRCDPISGHTALYWYRQSLGQGLEFLIYFQGNSAPDKSGLPSDRFSAERTGGSVSTLTIQRTQQEDSAVYLCASSLDWGAYNEQFFGPGTRLTVL.

V usage is TRBV10-1 and J usage is TRBJ2-1; D unclear. The CDR3 extends over 13 amino acids. Germline V lookup: CDR1 WNHNN, CDR2 SYGVQD (reference sequence). V was pared by 1 base and J by 9 bases, with 10 bases between. CDR3 nucleotide sequence: TGCGCCAGCAGTGAGTTTGTCTCGGCTGAGCAGTTCTTC. Its translation is CASSEFVSAEQFF.

This clonotype turned up a few times. The gene calls are TRBV20-1 and TRBJ2-7; D unresolved. This CDR3 is built from 11 residues. Per germline, CDR1 DFQATT and CDR2 SNEGSKA (reference sequence). With 6 bases removed from V and 4 bases from J, the gap between germline ends came to 10 bases. This chain's CDR3 is CSAPILYEQYF. CDR3 in DNA: TGCAGTGCCCCCATTCTGTACGAGCAGTACTTC.

This clonotype was seen only a few times. This chain joins TRBV6-5 and TRBJ2-7; 7 nucleotides line up with TRBD1. Germline trimming cut 5 bases from V and 7 bases from J; bases unmatched to any gene: 17. Per the germline V gene, CDR1 is MNHEY and CDR2 is SVGAGI. This CDR3 comprises 16 residues. This CDR3 is CASSLRRDSFPREQYF. The CDR3 DNA reads TGTGCCAGCAGTCTCCGCCGGGACAGTTTTCCCAGGGAGCAGTACTTC.

The gene calls are TRBV18 and TRBJ2-5; no clear D. The CDR3 is made up of 15 amino acids. V shed 3 bases and J shed 4 bases, with 15 bases lying between them. CDR1 KGHSH and CDR2 LQKENI come from the germline V gene. CDR3 loop: CASSPSTDGRETQYF. The DNA of the CDR3 is TGTGCCAGCTCACCGTCCACCGATGGACGAGAGACCCAGTACTTC.

The rearrangement links TRBV12-3 or TRBV12-4 to TRBJ1-6; D might be TRBD1 (6 bases). The CDR3 loop spans 13 amino acids. Trimming took off 7 bases at V and 10 bases at J, with 14 bases between the two ends. The CDR3 sequence: CASKRQDRSPLHF. The CDR3 DNA follows: TGTGCCAGCAAACGACAGGACCGGTCACCCCTCCACTTT.

In its sample, this clonotype was seen a few times. V gene TRBV6-5 combines with J gene TRBJ2-5; TRBD1 agrees at 9 bases. Germline trimming cut 5 bases from V and 11 bases from J; bases unmatched to any gene: 12. From germline, CDR1 is MNHEY and CDR2 SVGAGI. The length of the CDR3 is 14 residues. The chain's CDR3 is CASSLTGGLQEQYF. For the CDR3, the DNA is TGTGCCAGCAGTCTGACAGGGGGGCTCCAAGAGCAGTACTTC.

This chain connects TRBV11-2 to TRBJ2-7; TRBD2 matches at 9 bases. The V gene's germline CDR1 is SGHAT and CDR2 FQNNGV. CDR3 length: 14 amino acids. V shed 5 bases, J shed 12 bases, and the junction held 14 bases outside the gene matches. CDR3 bases: TGTGCCAGCAGCGTAGCGGGACTAGCTGTCGGATGGTACTTC. The encoded protein is CASSVAGLAVGWYF.

This clonotype turned up a few times. V is TRBV18 and J is TRBJ2-5; perhaps TRBD2 as D (7 bases). This CDR3 spans 15 amino acids. The V gene's germline CDR1 is KGHSH and CDR2 LQKENI. V lost 3 bases and J 2 bases, leaving 13 bases between the germline ends. The CDR3 coding sequence is TGTGCCAGCTCACCGACAGGCGGGGGACAAGAGACCCAGTACTTC. This sequence encodes CASSPTGGGQETQYF.

This clonotype was recorded at least ten times. The rearrangement uses TRBV29-1 and TRBJ1-1; D call uncertain. The CDR3 is 12 residues long. The germline CDR1 and CDR2 sequences are SQVTM and ANQGSEA. V was trimmed by 5 bases and J by 1 base, leaving 8 bases between them. CDR3: CSVKHRNTEAFF. In nucleotides, the CDR3 is TGCAGCGTTAAACACCGGAACACTGAAGCTTTCTTT. The full variable domain, rest sourced from reference TRBV29-1 and TRBJ1-1, is SAVISQKPSRDICQRGTSLTIQCQVDSQVTMMFWYRQQPGQSLTLIATANQGSEATYESGFVIDKFPISRPNLTFSTLTVSNMSPEDSSIYLCSVKHRNTEAFFGQGTRLTVV.

V gene TRBV7-9 combines with J gene TRBJ2-1, with 8 bases identical to TRBD2. V trimming: 2 bases; J trimming: 8 bases; junction bases outside the gene matches: 8. This CDR3 contains 15 residues. Germline CDR1 SEHNR, CDR2 FQNEAQ (reference sequence). DNA of the CDR3: TGTGCCAGCAGCTTATTGCTTGCGGGAGGTGATGAGCAGTTCTTC. This translates into CASSLLLAGGDEQFF.

Turning to this clonotype: A read error may account for a junction end that differs from germline. The CDR3 region has the DNA TGTGCCAGCAGTGACGGATGGGATTCAGATACGCTGTATTTT. It encodes CASSDGWDSDTLYF. The chain employs TRBV6-1 and TRBJ2-3; D not resolved. The CDR3 runs 14 residues. The germline V gene has CDR1 MNHNS and CDR2 SASEGT.

The rearrangement links TRBV27 to TRBJ1-2; possibly TRBD1 for D (6 bases). The CDR3 contains 16 residues. Trimming removed 5 bases at V and 2 bases at J, with 18 bases between. CDR1 is MNHEY and CDR2 is SMNVEV in the germline V gene (reference sequence). The CDR3 nucleotides read TGTGCCAGCAGTCCGTCCCCTATAGGGGGAAACTATGGCTACACCTTC. It specifies CASSPSPIGGNYGYTF.

This sequence joins TRBV2 and TRBJ2-2; D unresolved. The CDR3 is 16 residues long. V shed 4 bases and J shed 0 bases, with 12 bases lying between them. Germline CDR1 and CDR2: SNHLY and FYNNEI. CDR3 nucleotide sequence: TGTGCCAGCAGTGTAGGCGGCTACTCGAACACCGGGGAGCTGTTTTTT. Its translation: CASSVGGYSNTGELFF.

This clonotype showed up just a few times. V gene TRBV18 combines with J gene TRBJ1-1; no clear D gene. Germline V CDR1 and CDR2: KGHSH, LQKENI. The CDR3 has 13 amino acids. V lost 11 bases, J lost 4 bases, and 17 bases lay in between. The CDR3 coding sequence is TGTGCCGGGGAGGCAGGTGATGGCACTGAAGCTTTCTTT. Its protein product is CAGEAGDGTEAFF.

The chain recombines TRBV7-6 with TRBJ2-5; possibly TRBD2 for D (5 bases). Trimming removed 4 bases at V and 5 bases at J, with 11 bases between. The CDR3 is 13 amino acids. From germline, CDR1 is SGHVS and CDR2 FNYEAQ. CDR3 amino acids: CASSWGVGETQYF. The DNA of the CDR3 is TGTGCCAGCAGCTGGGGAGTTGGGGAGACCCAGTACTTC. The entire variable domain, with the rest obtained from reference TRBV7-6 and TRBJ2-5, is as follows: GAGVSQSPRYKVTKRGQDVALRCDPISGHVSLYWYRQALGQGPEFLTYFNYEAQQDKSGLPNDRFSAERPEGSISTLTIQRTEQRDSAMYRCASSWGVGETQYFGPGTRLLVL.

CDR3 coding DNA: TGCGCCAGCAGCCAAGATAGTACTGCGGGTACGCAGTATTTT. Translation gives CASSQDSTAGTQYF. This sequence joins TRBV4-3 and TRBJ2-3; TRBD2 might be the D (5 bases). Germline V gives CDR1 LGHNA, CDR2 YSLEER. The CDR3 spans 14 residues. With 0 bases removed from V and 8 bases from J, the gap between germline ends came to 12 bases.